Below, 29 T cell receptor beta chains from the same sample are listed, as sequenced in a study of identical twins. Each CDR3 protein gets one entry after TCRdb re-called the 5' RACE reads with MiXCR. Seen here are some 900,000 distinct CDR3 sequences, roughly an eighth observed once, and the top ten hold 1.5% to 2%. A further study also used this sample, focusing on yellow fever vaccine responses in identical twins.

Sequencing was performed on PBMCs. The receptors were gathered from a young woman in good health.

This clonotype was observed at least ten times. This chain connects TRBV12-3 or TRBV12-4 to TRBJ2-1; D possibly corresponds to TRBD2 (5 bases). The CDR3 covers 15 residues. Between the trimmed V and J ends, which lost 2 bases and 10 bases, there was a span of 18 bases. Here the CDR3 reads CASSLLGSRAGEQFF. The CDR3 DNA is TGTGCCAGCAGTTTACTGGGGAGCAGAGCCGGGGAGCAGTTCTTC.

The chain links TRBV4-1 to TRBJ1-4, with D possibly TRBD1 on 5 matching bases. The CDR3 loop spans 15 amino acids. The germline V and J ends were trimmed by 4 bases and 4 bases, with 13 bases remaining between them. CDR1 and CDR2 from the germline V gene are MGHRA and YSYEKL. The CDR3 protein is CASSPSAGLNEKLFF. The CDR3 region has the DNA TGCGCCAGCAGCCCCTCAGCAGGGCTTAATGAAAAACTGTTTTTT.

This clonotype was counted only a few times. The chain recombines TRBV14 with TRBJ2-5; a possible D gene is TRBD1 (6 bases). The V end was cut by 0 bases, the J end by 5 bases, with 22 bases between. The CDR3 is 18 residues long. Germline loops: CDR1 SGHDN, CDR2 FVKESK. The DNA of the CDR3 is TGTGCCAGCAGCCAAGATAGCCGGATCCGCCAGGGGCGGGAGACCCAGTACTTC. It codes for CASSQDSRIRQGRETQYF.

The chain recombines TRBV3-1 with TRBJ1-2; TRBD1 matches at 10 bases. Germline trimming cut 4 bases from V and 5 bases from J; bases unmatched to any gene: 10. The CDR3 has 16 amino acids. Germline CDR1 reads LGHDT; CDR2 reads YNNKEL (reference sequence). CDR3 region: CASSPTDPGQGYGYTF. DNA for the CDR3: TGTGCCAGCAGCCCTACAGACCCGGGACAGGGGTATGGCTACACCTTC.

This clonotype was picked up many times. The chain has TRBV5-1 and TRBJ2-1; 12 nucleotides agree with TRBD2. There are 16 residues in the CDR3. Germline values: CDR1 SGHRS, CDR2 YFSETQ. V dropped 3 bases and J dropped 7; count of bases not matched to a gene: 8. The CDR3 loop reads CASSWVLAGGLNEQFF. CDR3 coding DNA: TGCGCCAGCAGCTGGGTACTAGCGGGAGGCCTAAATGAGCAGTTCTTC.

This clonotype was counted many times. The CDR3 is CASSPTDRKSAEQFF. The CDR3 DNA sequence: TGTGCCAGCAGTCCCACGGACAGGAAATCTGCTGAGCAGTTCTTC. The chain carries TRBV28 and TRBJ2-1; 7 positions match TRBD1. The J segment lost 9 bases and the V segment lost 5 bases, leaving 13 bases of the junction unmatched. CDR1 is MDHEN and CDR2 is SYDVKM in the germline V gene. This CDR3 has 15 amino acids.

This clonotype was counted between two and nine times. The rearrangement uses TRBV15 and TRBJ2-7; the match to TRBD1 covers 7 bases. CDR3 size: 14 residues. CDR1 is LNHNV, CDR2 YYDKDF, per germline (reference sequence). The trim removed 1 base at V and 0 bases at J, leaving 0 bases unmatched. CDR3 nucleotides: TGTGCCACCAGCAGAGGACAGGGCTCCTACGAGCAGTACGTC. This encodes CATSRGQGSYEQYV.

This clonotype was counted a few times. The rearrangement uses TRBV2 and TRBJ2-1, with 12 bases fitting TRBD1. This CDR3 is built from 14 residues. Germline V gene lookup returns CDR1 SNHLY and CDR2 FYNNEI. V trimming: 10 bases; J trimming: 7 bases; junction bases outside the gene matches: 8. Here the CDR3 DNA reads TGTGCCACCCGGGGACAGGGGGCTGTTAATGAGCAGTTCTTC. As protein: CATRGQGAVNEQFF.

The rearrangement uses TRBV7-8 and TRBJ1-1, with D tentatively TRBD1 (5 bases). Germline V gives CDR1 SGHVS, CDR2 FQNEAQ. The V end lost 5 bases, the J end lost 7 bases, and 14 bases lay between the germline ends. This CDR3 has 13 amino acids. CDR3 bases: TGTGCCAGCAGCATAACAGGTCACAGTGAAGCTTTCTTT. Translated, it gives CASSITGHSEAFF.

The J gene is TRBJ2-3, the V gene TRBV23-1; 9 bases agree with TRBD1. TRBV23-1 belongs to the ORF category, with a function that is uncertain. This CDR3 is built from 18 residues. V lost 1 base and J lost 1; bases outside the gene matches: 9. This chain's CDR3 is CASSQFWTGVQRTDTQYF. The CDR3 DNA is TGCGCCAGCAGTCAATTTTGGACAGGGGTACAGCGCACAGATACGCAGTATTTT.

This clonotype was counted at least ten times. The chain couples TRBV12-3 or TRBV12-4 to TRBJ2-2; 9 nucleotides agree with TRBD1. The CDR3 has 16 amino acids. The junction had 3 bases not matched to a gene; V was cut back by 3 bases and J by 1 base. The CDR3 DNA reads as TGTGCCAGCAGTTTCCGGACAGGGGTGAACACCGGGGAGCTGTTTTTT. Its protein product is CASSFRTGVNTGELFF.

CDR3 in amino acids: CASTRTGSYPSNQPQHF. CDR3 in DNA: TGTGCCAGCACCAGGACAGGGTCCTACCCAAGCAATCAGCCCCAGCATTTT. The chain carries TRBV12-3 or TRBV12-4 and TRBJ1-5, with 8 bases aligning to TRBD1. CDR3 length: 17 amino acids. The V and J ends lost 7 bases and 1 base, in that order; junction bases with no gene match: 12.

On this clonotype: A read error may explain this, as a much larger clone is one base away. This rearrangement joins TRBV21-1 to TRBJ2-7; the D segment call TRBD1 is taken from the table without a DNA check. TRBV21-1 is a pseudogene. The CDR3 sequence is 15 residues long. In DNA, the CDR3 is TGTGCCAGCAGCAAGGGGGGACAGCTACTTTACGAGCAGTACTTC. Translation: CASSKGGQLLYEQYF.

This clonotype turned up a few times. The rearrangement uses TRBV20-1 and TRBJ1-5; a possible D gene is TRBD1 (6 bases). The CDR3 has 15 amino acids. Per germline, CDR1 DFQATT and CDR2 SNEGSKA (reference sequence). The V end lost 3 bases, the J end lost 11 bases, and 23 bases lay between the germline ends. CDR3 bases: TGCAGTGCTAGTGCGCCAGGGGACCGCCGCGTGTCCCAGCATTTT. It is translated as CSASAPGDRRVSQHF.

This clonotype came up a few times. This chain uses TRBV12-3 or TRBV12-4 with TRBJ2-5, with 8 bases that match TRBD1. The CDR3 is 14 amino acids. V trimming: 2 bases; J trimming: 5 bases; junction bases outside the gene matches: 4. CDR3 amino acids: CASSLSRGRETQYF. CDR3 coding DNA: TGTGCCAGCAGTTTAAGCAGGGGGCGGGAGACCCAGTACTTC.

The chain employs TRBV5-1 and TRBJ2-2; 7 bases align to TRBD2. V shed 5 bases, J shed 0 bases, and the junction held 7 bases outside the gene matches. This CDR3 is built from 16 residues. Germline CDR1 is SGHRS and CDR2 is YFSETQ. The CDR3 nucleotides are TGCGCCAGCAGGGACTCCGGGACTACGAACACCGGGGAGCTGTTTTTT. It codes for CASRDSGTTNTGELFF.

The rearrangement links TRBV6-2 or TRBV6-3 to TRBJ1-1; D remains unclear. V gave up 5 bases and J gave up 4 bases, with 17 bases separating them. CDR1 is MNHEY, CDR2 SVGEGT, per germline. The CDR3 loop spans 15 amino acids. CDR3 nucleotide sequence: TGTGCCAGCAGTCCAATTGGGAGCGTTGGCACTGAAGCTTTCTTT. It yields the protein CASSPIGSVGTEAFF.

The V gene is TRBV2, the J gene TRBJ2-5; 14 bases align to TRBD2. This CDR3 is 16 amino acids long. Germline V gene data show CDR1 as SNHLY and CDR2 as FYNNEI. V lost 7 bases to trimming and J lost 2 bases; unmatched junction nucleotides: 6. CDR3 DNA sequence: TGTGCCAGCAACGGACTAGCGGGGGGACAACAAGAGACCCAGTACTTC. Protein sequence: CASNGLAGGQQETQYF.

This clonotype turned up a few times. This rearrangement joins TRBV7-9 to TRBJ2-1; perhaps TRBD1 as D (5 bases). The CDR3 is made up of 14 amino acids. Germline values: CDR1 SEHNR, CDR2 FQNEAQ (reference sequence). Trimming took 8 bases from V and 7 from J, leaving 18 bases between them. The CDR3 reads CASVVYGRQNEQFF. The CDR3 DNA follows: TGTGCCAGCGTCGTCTACGGCCGACAGAATGAGCAGTTCTTC.

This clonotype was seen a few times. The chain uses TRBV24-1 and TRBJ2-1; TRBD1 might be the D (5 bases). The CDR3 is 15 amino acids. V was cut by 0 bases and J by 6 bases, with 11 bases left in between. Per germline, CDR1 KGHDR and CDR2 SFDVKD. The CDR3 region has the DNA TGTGCCACCAGTGATTTGCAAGGGGCCCGCAATGAGCAGTTCTTC. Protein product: CATSDLQGARNEQFF.

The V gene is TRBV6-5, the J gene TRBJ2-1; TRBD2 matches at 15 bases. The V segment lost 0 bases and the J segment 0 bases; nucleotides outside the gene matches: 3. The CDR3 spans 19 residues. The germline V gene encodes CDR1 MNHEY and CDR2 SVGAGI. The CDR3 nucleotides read TGTGCCAGCAGTTACTCGGGACTAGCGGGAGGCATCTCCTACAATGAGCAGTTCTTC. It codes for CASSYSGLAGGISYNEQFF.

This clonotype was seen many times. CDR3 DNA sequence: TGCAGTGCTAGCCCCCCGACAGGGGGCTACGAGCAGTACTTC. It encodes CSASPPTGGYEQYF. The V gene is TRBV20-1, the J gene TRBJ2-7; 9 bases align to TRBD1. V gave up 3 bases and J gave up 3 bases; unmatched junction bases: 6. In germline, CDR1 is DFQATT, CDR2 SNEGSKA (reference sequence). This CDR3 has 14 residues.

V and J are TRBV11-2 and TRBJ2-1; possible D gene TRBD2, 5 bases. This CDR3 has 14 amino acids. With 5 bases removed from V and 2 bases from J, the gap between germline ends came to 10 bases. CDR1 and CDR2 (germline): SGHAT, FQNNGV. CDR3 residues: CASSGLAAYNEQFF. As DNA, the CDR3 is TGTGCCAGCAGCGGCCTAGCAGCCTACAATGAGCAGTTCTTC.

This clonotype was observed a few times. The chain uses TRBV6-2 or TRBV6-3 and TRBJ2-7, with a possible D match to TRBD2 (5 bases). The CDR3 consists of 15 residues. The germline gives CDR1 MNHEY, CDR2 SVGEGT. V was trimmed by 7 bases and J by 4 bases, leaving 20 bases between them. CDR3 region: CASTPVAGNFYEQYF. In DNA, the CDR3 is TGTGCCAGCACCCCGGTCGCGGGCAACTTTTACGAGCAGTACTTC.

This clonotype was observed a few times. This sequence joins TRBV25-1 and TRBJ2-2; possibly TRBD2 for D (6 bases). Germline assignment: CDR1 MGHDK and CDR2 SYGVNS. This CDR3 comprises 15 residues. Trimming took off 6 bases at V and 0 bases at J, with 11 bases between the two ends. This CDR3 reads CASREGWANTGELFF. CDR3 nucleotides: TGTGCCAGCAGGGAGGGCTGGGCGAACACCGGGGAGCTGTTTTTT. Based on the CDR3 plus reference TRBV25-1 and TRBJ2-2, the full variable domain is EADIYQTPRYLVIGTGKKITLECSQTMGHDKMYWYQQDPGMELHLIHYSYGVNSTEKGDLSSESTVSRIRTEHFPLTLESARPSHTSQYLCASREGWANTGELFFGEGSRLTVL.

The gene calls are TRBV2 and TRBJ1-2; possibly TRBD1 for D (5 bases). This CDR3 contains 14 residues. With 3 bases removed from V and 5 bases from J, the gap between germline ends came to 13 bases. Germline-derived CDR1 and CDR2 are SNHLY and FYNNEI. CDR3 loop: CASSDEGLGYGYTF. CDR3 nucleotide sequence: TGTGCCAGCAGTGATGAGGGGCTCGGATATGGCTACACCTTC.

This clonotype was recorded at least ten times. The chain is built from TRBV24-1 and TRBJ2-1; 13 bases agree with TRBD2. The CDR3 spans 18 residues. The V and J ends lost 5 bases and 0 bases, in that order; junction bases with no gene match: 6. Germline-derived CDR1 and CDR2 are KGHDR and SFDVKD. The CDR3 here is CATSGGLAGESSYNEQFF. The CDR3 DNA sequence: TGTGCCACCAGTGGTGGACTAGCGGGGGAAAGCTCCTACAATGAGCAGTTCTTC.

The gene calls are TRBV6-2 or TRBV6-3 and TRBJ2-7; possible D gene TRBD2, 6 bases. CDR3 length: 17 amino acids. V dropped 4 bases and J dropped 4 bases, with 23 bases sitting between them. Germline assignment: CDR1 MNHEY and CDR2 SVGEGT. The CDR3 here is CASSSDSEGEVLYEQYF. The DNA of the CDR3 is TGTGCCAGCAGTTCGGACTCGGAGGGCGAGGTCCTTTACGAGCAGTACTTC.

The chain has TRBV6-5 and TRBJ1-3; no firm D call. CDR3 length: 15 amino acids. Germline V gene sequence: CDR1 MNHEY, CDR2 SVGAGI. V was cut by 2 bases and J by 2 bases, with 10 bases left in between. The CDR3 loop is CASSYLGMPGNTIYF. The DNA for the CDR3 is TGTGCCAGCAGTTACCTGGGAATGCCTGGAAACACCATATATTTT.